This T cell receptor (beta chain) was observed in a study of blood T cells in healthy people across ages. Study-level findings and limits: Diversity of TCR beta per million T cells declined in a roughly linear way with age.

Germline loops: CDR1 SGHRS, CDR2 YFSETQ. V lost 7 bases, J lost 3 bases, and 8 bases stayed unmatched. The CDR3 runs 15 residues. For this clonotype: As yet, its antigen is unknown.

A J-beta primer mix and a sample-barcoded 5' primer were used in a second PCR of about 6 to 12 cycles. TCRdb reanalysed the 5' RACE reads using MiXCR and keeps one entry per CDR3 protein. The sample shows hundreds of thousands of distinct CDR3 sequences, roughly 41% of them seen only once. J is TRBJ2-1 and V is TRBV5-1; 9 nucleotides agree with TRBD1. The sample consisted of blood. This sequence was found in a man older than 75 in good health. The CDR3 is CASARGQGDYNEQFF. CDR3 bases: TGCGCCAGCGCCCGGGGACAGGGTGACTACAATGAGCAGTTCTTC. Together with reference TRBV5-1 and TRBJ2-1, the CDR3 gives the full variable domain: KAGVTQTPRYLIKTRGQQVTLSCSPISGHRSVSWYQQTPGQGLQFLFEYFSETQRNKGNFPGRFSGRQFSNSRSEMNVSTLELGDSALYLCASARGQGDYNEQFFGPGTRLTVL.